The sequence of this T cell receptor beta chain was determined in a study of cytomegalovirus exposure and HLA in healthy donors. A note on this clone: The antigen is unknown.

General study findings and limits: Sequencing likely caused a cluster of highly shared sequence variants. DRB1 had the most TCR associations and HLA-C the fewest, a later analysis found, with rates varying by HLA locus.

CDR3 length: 15 amino acids. V was trimmed by 6 bases and J by 7 bases, leaving 19 bases between them. CDR1 SGHTA and CDR2 FQGNSA come from the germline V gene. It was with 60 Vbeta and 13 Jbeta primers that the PCR ran. Some clones are missing from TCRdb's copy, which holds only in-frame ones; the method was immunoSEQ multiplex PCR. This repertoire shows fewer than 200,000 clones, over 80% found once; its top ten account for about 5%. Sequencing was done on a sample of PBMCs. This receptor was obtained from a woman in her forties or fifties in good health and CMV-seropositive. The V and J genes are TRBV7-2 and TRBJ1-5; D is possibly TRBD1 (5 bases). CDR3 coding DNA: TGTGCCAGCAGTTCTCAATTAGGCGGGGGGCAGCCCCAGCATTTT. Translated: CASSSQLGGGQPQHF.